The following is a T cell receptor beta chain sequence with its context. The V and J ends lost 5 bases and 0 bases respectively, with 14 bases between them. Germline CDR1 and CDR2: SGHRS and YFSETQ. The CDR3 consists of 15 residues. With random hexamers, reverse transcription was performed on roughly 0.45 to 1 ug of RNA. TCR beta CDR3 was amplified by immunoSEQ multiplex PCR. This amplification extended across 54 Vbeta and 13 Jbeta segments. TCRdb reprocessed the immunoSEQ multiplex PCR reads via MiXCR and lists one record per CDR3 protein. The table lists some 120,000 distinct CDR3 sequences, roughly 93% of them singletons. The record originates from a study of CD8 T cells in Susac syndrome. The T cells that were sequenced for TCR beta were CD8+ and CD4+ cells from blood. Treatment-naive patients with stable or active relapsing-remitting disease served as multiple sclerosis controls. TEMRA cells were enriched by FACS, and CD4+ and CD8+ T cells were negatively isolated.

The TCR was taken from a human donor with multiple sclerosis. The rearrangement links TRBV5-1 to TRBJ1-1; TRBD1 might be the D (5 bases). Sequencing used CD8+ T cells from PBMCs. The CDR3 region has the DNA TGCGCCAGCAGTTCCAGGCCCAGGGTGAACACTGAAGCTTTCTTT. Protein product: CASSSRPRVNTEAFF. Variable domain in full (rest from reference TRBV5-1 and TRBJ1-1): KAGVTQTPRYLIKTRGQQVTLSCSPISGHRSVSWYQQTPGQGLQFLFEYFSETQRNKGNFPGRFSGRQFSNSRSEMNVSTLELGDSALYLCASSSRPRVNTEAFFGQGTRLTVV.